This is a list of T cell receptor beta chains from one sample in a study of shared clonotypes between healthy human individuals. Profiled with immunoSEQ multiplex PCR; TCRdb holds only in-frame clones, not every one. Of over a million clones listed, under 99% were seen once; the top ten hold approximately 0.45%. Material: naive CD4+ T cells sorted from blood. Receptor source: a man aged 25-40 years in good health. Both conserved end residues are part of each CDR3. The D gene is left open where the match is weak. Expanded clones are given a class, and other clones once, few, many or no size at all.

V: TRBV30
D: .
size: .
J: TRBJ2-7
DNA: TGTGCCTGGAGTATGGCAGGGACCTACGAGCAGTACTTC
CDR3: CAWSMAGTYEQYF

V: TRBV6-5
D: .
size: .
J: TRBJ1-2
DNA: TGTGCCAGCAAACCGGACAGAAACTATGGCTACACCTTC
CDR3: CASKPDRNYGYTF

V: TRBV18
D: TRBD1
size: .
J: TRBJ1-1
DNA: TGTGCCAGCTCACCGGGACAGGGATTCGGAGCTTTCTTT
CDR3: CASSPGQGFGAFF

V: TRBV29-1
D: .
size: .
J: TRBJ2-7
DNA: TGCAGCGTTGCACAGGGCTACGAGCAGTACTTC
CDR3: CSVAQGYEQYF

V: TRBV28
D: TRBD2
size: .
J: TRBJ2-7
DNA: TGTGCCAGCAGTATGACTAGCGGGAGCTACGAGCAGTACTTC
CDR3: CASSMTSGSYEQYF

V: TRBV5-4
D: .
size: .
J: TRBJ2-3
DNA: TGTGCCGGACGGGGGTCAGGCACAGATACGCAGTATTTT
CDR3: CAGRGSGTDTQYF

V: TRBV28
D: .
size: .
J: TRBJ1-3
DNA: TGTGCCAGCAACGGAGCTGGAAACACCATATATTTT
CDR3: CASNGAGNTIYF

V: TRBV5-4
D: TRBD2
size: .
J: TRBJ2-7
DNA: TGTGCCAGCAGCCCGGGGGGTTTCTCCTACGAGCAGTACTTC
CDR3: CASSPGGFSYEQYF

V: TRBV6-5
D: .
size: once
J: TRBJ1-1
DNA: TGTGCCAGCAGTCGTCCGGTAGGGACTGAAGCTTTCTTT
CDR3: CASSRPVGTEAFF

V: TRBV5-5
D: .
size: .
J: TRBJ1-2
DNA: TGTGCCAGCAGCTTGGCCGGGCGAGCTAACTATGGCTACACCTTC
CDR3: CASSLAGRANYGYTF

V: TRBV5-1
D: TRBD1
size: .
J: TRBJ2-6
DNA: TGCGCCAGCAGCTTGTATAGTACAGGGGCTATTGGGGCCAACGTCCTGACTTTC
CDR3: CASSLYSTGAIGANVLTF

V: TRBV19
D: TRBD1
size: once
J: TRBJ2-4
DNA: TGTGCCAGCAGTGCCGACAGGGTCAAAAACATTCAGTACTTC
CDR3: CASSADRVKNIQYF

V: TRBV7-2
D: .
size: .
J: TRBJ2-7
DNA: TGTGCCAGCGCCGTCAGGTTCGACTCCTACGAGCAGTACTTC
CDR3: CASAVRFDSYEQYF

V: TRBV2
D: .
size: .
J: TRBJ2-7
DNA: TGTGCCAGCGGTATGGGGGCGATCGAGCAGTACTTC
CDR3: CASGMGAIEQYF

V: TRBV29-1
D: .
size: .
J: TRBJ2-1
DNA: TGCAGCGTCCAAGCGGATCGGGGATACAATGAGCAGTTCTTC
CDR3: CSVQADRGYNEQFF

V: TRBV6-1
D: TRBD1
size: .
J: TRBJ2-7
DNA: TGTGCCAGCGGACAGGGATACGAGCAGTACTTC
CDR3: CASGQGYEQYF

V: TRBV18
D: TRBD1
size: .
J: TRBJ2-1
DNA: TGTGCCAGCTCACCAGACAGGGGATACAATGAGCAGTTCTTC
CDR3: CASSPDRGYNEQFF

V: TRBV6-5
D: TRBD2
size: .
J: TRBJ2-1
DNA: TGTGCCAGCAGCAAAGTAGCGGGAGTAATTGAGCAGTTCTTC
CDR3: CASSKVAGVIEQFF

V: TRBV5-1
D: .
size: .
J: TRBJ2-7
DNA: TGCGCCAGCAGCTTGCAACGCCAATCGGACTACGAGCAGTACTTC
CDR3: CASSLQRQSDYEQYF

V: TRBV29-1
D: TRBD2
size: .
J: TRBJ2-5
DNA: TGCAGCGGGGCGGGAGGCTTCCAAGAGACCCAGTACTTC
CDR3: CSGAGGFQETQYF

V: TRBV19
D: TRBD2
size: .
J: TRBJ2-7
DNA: TGTGCCAGTAGTACCTGGACTAGCGGGACCTCCTACGAGCAGTACTTC
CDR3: CASSTWTSGTSYEQYF

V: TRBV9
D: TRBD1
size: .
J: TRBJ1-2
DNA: TGTGCCAGCAGCGGCCGGGACAGGGGGACCTATGGCTACACCTTC
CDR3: CASSGRDRGTYGYTF

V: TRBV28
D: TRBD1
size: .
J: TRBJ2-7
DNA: TGTGCCAGCAGTTACAAAACAGGGGCCGCAGGCCCCCTCTACGAGCAGTACTTC
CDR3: CASSYKTGAAGPLYEQYF

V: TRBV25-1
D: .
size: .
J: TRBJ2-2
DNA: TGTGCCAGCAGGGGGGACTTAAACACCGGGGAGCTGTTTTTT
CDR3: CASRGDLNTGELFF

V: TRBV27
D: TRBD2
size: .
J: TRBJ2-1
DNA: TGTGCCAGCAGTTCGGGACTAGCGGGAGTAAGCTCCTACAATGAGCAGTTCTTC
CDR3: CASSSGLAGVSSYNEQFF

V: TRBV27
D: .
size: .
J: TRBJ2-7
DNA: TGTGCCTACATTAAGGCTCCTGGGGAAGTATATACCTACGAGCAGTACTTC
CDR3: CAYIKAPGEVYTYEQYF

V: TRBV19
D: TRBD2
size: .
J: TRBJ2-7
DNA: TGTGCCAGTAGTATAGATCTCTCGGGGACTAGCGGGAGGACCCACGAGCAGTACTTC
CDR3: CASSIDLSGTSGRTHEQYF

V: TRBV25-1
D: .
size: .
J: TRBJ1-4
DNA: TGTGCCAGCAAGGGGGGGAAAAATGAAAAACTGTTTTTT
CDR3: CASKGGKNEKLFF

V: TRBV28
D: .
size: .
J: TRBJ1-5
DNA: TGTGCCAGCAGTTCCCCGACAGGCCTCGCTAGCAATCAGCCCCAGCATTTT
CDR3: CASSSPTGLASNQPQHF

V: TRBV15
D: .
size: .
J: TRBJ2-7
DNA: TGTGCCACCAGCAGTGCCCTAAACGAGCAGTACTTC
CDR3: CATSSALNEQYF

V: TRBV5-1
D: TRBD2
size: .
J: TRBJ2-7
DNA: TGCGCCAGCAGCACGGGACTAGCGGACTCCTACGAGCAGTACTTC
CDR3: CASSTGLADSYEQYF

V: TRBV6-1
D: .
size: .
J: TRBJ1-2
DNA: TGTGCCAGTAGTGGGTTACCGGACGGCAACTATGGCTACACCTTC
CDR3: CASSGLPDGNYGYTF

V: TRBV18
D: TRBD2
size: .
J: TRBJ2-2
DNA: TGTGCCAGCTCACCGACTAGCGGGAGGGCCACCGGGGAGCTGTTTTTT
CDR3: CASSPTSGRATGELFF

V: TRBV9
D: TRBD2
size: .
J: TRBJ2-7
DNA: TGTGCCAGCAGCGTAGGCGGGAGGAACTCCTACGAGCAGTACTTC
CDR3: CASSVGGRNSYEQYF

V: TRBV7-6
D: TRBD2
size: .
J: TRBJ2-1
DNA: TGTGCCAGCAGCTTACCCCCGTGGGCGGGAGGGTACAATGAGCAGTTCTTC
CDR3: CASSLPPWAGGYNEQFF

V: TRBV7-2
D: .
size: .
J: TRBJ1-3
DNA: TGTGCCAGCAGCTTAGGGGGTGCAAACACCATATATTTT
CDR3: CASSLGGANTIYF

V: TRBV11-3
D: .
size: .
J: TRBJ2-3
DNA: TGTGCCAGCAGCCATCCGGGACTGTACACAGATACGCAGTATTTT
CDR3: CASSHPGLYTDTQYF

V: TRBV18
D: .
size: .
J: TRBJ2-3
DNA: TGTGCCAGTTCAAGACGGGACCCAGATACGCAGTATTTT
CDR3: CASSRRDPDTQYF

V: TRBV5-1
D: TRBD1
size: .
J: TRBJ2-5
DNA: TGCGCCAGCAGCCGGGACAGGGACCAAGAGACCCAGTACTTC
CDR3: CASSRDRDQETQYF

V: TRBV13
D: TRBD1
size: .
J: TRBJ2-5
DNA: TGTGCCAGCAGCCCAGACAGGGTTGTAGGGACCCAGTACTTC
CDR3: CASSPDRVVGTQYF

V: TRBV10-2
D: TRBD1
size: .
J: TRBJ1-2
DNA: TGCGCCAGCAGGTGGGACAGTCACTATGGCTACACCTTC
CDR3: CASRWDSHYGYTF

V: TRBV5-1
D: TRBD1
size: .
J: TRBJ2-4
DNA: TGCGCCAGCAGCCCTCAGACCGGGACAGGGACCTTCGGGTACTTC
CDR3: CASSPQTGTGTFGYF

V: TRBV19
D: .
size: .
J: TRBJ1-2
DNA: TGTGCCAGTAGTATAGGAACGCCGGCGGGCTATGGCTACACCTTC
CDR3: CASSIGTPAGYGYTF

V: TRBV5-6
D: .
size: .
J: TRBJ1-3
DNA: TGTGCCAGCAGCTTGGTGGGTTCTGGAAACACCATATATTTT
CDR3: CASSLVGSGNTIYF

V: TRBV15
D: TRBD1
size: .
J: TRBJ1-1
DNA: TGTGCCACCAGCAGAGATGGATGGGACAGGGTCACTGAAGCTTTCTTT
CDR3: CATSRDGWDRVTEAFF

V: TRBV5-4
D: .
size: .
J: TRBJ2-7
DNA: TGTGCCAGCAGCTTGAGGGGACGGAACTACGAGCAGTACTTC
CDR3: CASSLRGRNYEQYF

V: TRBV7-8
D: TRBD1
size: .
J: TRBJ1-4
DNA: TGTGCCAGCAGCCCCCGGGGACAGGGGGCAACGGCGGAAAAACTGTTTTTT
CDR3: CASSPRGQGATAEKLFF

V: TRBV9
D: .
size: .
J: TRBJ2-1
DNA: TGTGCCAGCAGCGTAGCGAATAACAATGAGCAGTTCTTC
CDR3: CASSVANNNEQFF

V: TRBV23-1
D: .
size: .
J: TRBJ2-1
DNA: TGCGCCAGCAGCCACGGGGGACCGGGGTACAATGAGCAGTTCTTC
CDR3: CASSHGGPGYNEQFF

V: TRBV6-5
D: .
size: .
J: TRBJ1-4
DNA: TGTGCCAGCAGTAATAGAGCAGCAACTAATGAAAAACTGTTTTTT
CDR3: CASSNRAATNEKLFF

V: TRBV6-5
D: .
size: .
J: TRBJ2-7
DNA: TGTGCCAGCAGTTTATATCAGGGGAGCTCCTACGAGCAGTACTTC
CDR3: CASSLYQGSSYEQYF

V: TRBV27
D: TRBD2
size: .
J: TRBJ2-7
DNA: TGTGCCAGCAGTCCACAGGCGGGAGTAGTCTACGAGCAGTACTTC
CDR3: CASSPQAGVVYEQYF

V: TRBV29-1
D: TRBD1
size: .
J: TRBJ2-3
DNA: TGCAGCGCTCCCGACAGGGGGCGTCCAGATACGCAGTATTTT
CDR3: CSAPDRGRPDTQYF

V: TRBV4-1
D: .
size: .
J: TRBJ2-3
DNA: TGCGCCAGCAGCCAAGCTCCCGGGACGCCAACCACAGATACGCAGTATTTT
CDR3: CASSQAPGTPTTDTQYF

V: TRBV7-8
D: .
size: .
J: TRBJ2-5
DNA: TGTGCCAGCAGCCCGATGTTCGGGAGTGAGACCCAGTACTTC
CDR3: CASSPMFGSETQYF

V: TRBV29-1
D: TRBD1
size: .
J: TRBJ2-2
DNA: TGCAGCGTTGGACAGGGGGCGACCGGGGAGCTGTTTTTT
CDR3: CSVGQGATGELFF

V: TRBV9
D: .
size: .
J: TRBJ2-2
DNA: TGTGCCAGCAGCTTCGGGTCGTCGGCCGGGGAGCTGTTTTTT
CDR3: CASSFGSSAGELFF

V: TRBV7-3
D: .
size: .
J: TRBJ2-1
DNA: TGTGCCAGCAGAACTGATGGGTCCCCAAACAATGAGCAGTTCTTC
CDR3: CASRTDGSPNNEQFF

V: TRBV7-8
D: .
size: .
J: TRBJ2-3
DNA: TGTGCCAGCGGAGGGGGCGGCACAGATACGCAGTATTTT
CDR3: CASGGGGTDTQYF